These T cell receptor beta chains were read from a single sample in a study of cytomegalovirus exposure and HLA in healthy donors. Measured with immunoSEQ multiplex PCR; TCRdb has only the in-frame clones, and not every one. This table has around 120,000 clones, 8.5% to 10% appearing once. Sequenced sample: PBMCs. Receptors were obtained from a man aged 30 to 45 in good health and CMV-seronegative. The CDR3 runs from the conserved cysteine through the conserved F or W. The D gene is left open where the match is weak. The listing skips clone size in some rows; elsewhere it reads once, few, many or a size class.

>TRBJ2-7|.|TRBV14|13|few
CASSQFRGAEQYF
TGTGCCAGCAGCCAATTCAGGGGAGCCGAGCAGTACTTC
>TRBJ1-5|TRBD1|TRBV19|19|.
CASSTGQGASVWSNQPQHF
TGTGCCAGTAGTACCGGACAGGGGGCGTCGGTATGGAGCAATCAGCCCCAGCATTTT
>TRBJ2-2|.|TRBV19|15|.
CASNLQGTNTGELFF
TGTGCCAGTAATCTACAGGGAACGAACACCGGGGAGCTGTTTTTT
>TRBJ2-5|.|TRBV9|14|.
CASSVSSGEGSQYF
TGTGCCAGCAGCGTAAGCAGCGGAGAAGGGTCCCAGTACTTC
>TRBJ2-7|.|TRBV29-1|13|.
CSVDNAGYGEQYF
TGCAGCGTTGATAATGCAGGCTATGGCGAGCAGTACTTC
>TRBJ1-5|TRBD1|TRBV19|13|few
CASSTKLDRVRHF
TGTGCCAGTAGTACCAAGCTCGACAGGGTAAGGCATTTT
>TRBJ2-1|.|TRBV5-1|13|.
CASSRDSYNEQFF
TGCGCCAGCAGCAGAGACAGCTACAATGAGCAGTTCTTC
>TRBJ2-7|.|TRBV10-2|15|few
CASSESTGRSYEQYF
TGCGCCAGCAGTGAAAGCACAGGGAGATCCTACGAGCAGTACTTC
>TRBJ1-5|.|TRBV6-1|13|.
CASSDTGNQPQHF
TGTGCCAGCAGCGATACAGGGAATCAGCCCCAGCACTTT
>TRBJ1-5|.|TRBV30|14|.
CAWSVWGGNQPQHF
TGTGCCTGGAGTGTATGGGGGGGCAATCAGCCCCAGCATTTT
>TRBJ1-6|.|TRBV5-4|15|.
CASSLNQASHSPLHF
TGTGCCAGCAGCTTGAACCAAGCGTCACATTCACCCCTCCACTTT
>TRBJ2-1|TRBD1|TRBV2|15|.
CASSGGQGRYNEQFF
TGTGCCAGCAGTGGGGGACAGGGTAGGTACAATGAGCAGTTCTTC
>TRBJ1-6|.|TRBV11-2|18|.
CASSYRGDRQVYNSPLHF
TGTGCCAGCAGCTACCGTGGAGATAGACAGGTCTATAATTCACCCCTCCACTTT
>TRBJ2-7|.|TRBV30|12|few
CAASLGGYEQYF
TGTGCCGCTTCCCTCGGGGGCTACGAGCAGTACTTC
>TRBJ2-7|.|TRBV5-1|14|.
CASSSFGRGYEQYF
TGCGCCAGCAGCTCCTTTGGCAGGGGATACGAGCAGTACTTC
>TRBJ2-1|TRBD1|TRBV6-4|16|medium-sized
CASSDDSGGESHEQFF
TGTGCCAGCAGTGACGATTCAGGGGGCGAATCCCATGAGCAGTTCTTC
>TRBJ1-2|TRBD1|TRBV18|16|.
CASSHDAGQGLNGYTF
TGTGCCAGCTCACACGATGCAGGACAGGGATTGAATGGCTACACCTTC
>TRBJ2-5|.|TRBV5-8|10|.
CASSRGTQYF
TGTGCCAGCAGCCGAGGGACCCAGTACTTC
>TRBJ2-7|.|TRBV7-6|12|few
CASSSDFREQYF
TGTGCCAGCAGCTCCGATTTCCGGGAGCAGTACTTC
>TRBJ1-2|.|TRBV6-1|15|.
CASVLGQATFYGYTF
TGTGCCAGCGTGCTGGGGCAGGCTACGTTCTATGGCTACACCTTC
>TRBJ2-2|TRBD2|TRBV10-3|15|.
CAISETSGGTGELFF
TGTGCCATCAGTGAGACATCGGGGGGCACCGGGGAGCTGTTTTTT
>TRBJ1-4|.|TRBV4-1|16|.
CASSQDLAGDHEKLFF
TGCGCCAGCAGCCAAGATCTTGCGGGGGATCACGAAAAACTGTTTTTT
>TRBJ2-2|.|TRBV6-1|15|few
CATARDVFNTGELFF
TGTGCCACTGCGCGGGATGTCTTCAACACCGGGGAGCTGTTTTTT
>TRBJ1-1|.|TRBV15|15|.
CATSRSDIIGTEAFF
TGTGCCACCAGCAGGAGTGACATTATCGGCACTGAAGCTTTCTTT
>TRBJ2-2|.|TRBV5-1|15|few
CASSLDVGASGELFF
TGCGCCAGCAGCTTGGATGTGGGAGCGAGCGGGGAGCTGTTTTTT
>TRBJ1-1|.|TRBV4-1|15|.
CASSQATGMNTEAFF
TGCGCCAGCAGCCAAGCCACAGGGATGAACACTGAAGCTTTCTTT
>TRBJ1-1|.|TRBV6-1|12|.
CASSTLGTRAFF
TGTGCCAGCAGTACACTAGGGACTCGAGCTTTCTTT
>TRBJ2-3|TRBD1|TRBV7-9|17|few
CASSLRAGDRGADTQYF
TGTGCCAGCAGCTTAAGGGCGGGGGACAGGGGTGCAGATACGCAGTATTTT
>TRBJ2-1|TRBD2|TRBV7-2|16|.
CASSKSLAGGPNEQFF
TGTGCCAGCAGCAAGAGCCTAGCGGGGGGGCCGAATGAGCAGTTCTTC
>TRBJ2-1|.|TRBV29-1|11|.
CSVEGGNEQFF
TGCAGCGTTGAAGGCGGGAATGAGCAGTTCTTC
>TRBJ2-5|.|TRBV18|16|.
CASSPPNGGPQETQYF
TGTGCCAGCTCACCACCGAACGGGGGACCTCAAGAGACCCAGTACTTC
>TRBJ2-1|TRBD2|TRBV5-1|15|.
CASSRFRRGDNEQFF
TGCGCCAGCAGCAGGTTTCGGCGGGGGGACAATGAGCAGTTCTTC
>TRBJ2-7|TRBD1|TRBV9|15|few
CASSPYDRGLYEQYF
TGTGCCAGCAGCCCATACGACAGGGGGCTTTACGAGCAGTACTTC
>TRBJ2-7|TRBD2|TRBV28|16|.
CASSFSHTGGTYEQYF
TGTGCCAGCAGTTTCTCCCATACCGGGGGGACCTACGAGCAGTACTTC
>TRBJ2-1|.|TRBV19|16|few
CASKKGGEGSDNEQFF
TGTGCCAGTAAAAAGGGGGGGGAGGGCTCAGACAATGAGCAGTTCTTC
>TRBJ1-4|TRBD1|TRBV10-3|17|few
CAISEQGQGIVTEKLFF
TGTGCCATCAGTGAACAGGGACAGGGAATTGTTACTGAAAAACTGTTTTTT
>TRBJ2-3|TRBD2|TRBV5-4|16|.
CASSSMTSRLTDTQYF
TGTGCCAGCAGCTCCATGACTAGCAGACTCACAGATACGCAGTATTTT
>TRBJ1-1|.|TRBV11-2|13|.
CASSFRAIAEAFF
TGTGCCAGCAGCTTCAGGGCGATCGCTGAAGCTTTCTTT
>TRBJ2-1|TRBD1|TRBV7-9|13|few
CASSLTGDNEQFF
TGTGCCAGCAGCTTAACAGGGGACAATGAGCAGTTCTTC
>TRBJ2-7|.|TRBV7-9|13|.
CASDTGSSYEQYF
TGTGCCAGTGATACAGGGAGCTCCTACGAGCAGTACTTC
>TRBJ1-5|TRBD1|TRBV18|15|.
CASSPTGQRNQPQHF
TGTGCCAGCTCACCGACGGGACAGCGCAATCAGCCCCAGCATTTT
>TRBJ1-1|.|TRBV30|13|.
CAWSYRSVAEAFF
TGTGCCTGGAGTTATAGATCGGTGGCTGAAGCTTTCTTT
>TRBJ2-5|TRBD2|TRBV4-3|15|few
CASSQERGGQETQYF
TGCGCCAGCAGCCAAGAGCGGGGGGGCCAAGAGACCCAGTACTTC
>TRBJ2-2|.|TRBV30|12|few
CAWSRNTGELFF
TGTGCCTGGAGCAGAAACACCGGGGAGCTGTTTTTT
>TRBJ1-3|TRBD1|TRBV10-3|14|few
CAISPDRTAHTIYF
TGTGCCATCAGCCCGGACAGGACGGCGCACACCATATATTTT
>TRBJ1-2|TRBD1|TRBV28|15|.
CASTKGYTGGDGYTF
TGTGCCAGCACCAAGGGGTACACAGGGGGCGATGGCTACACCTTC
>TRBJ1-2|.|TRBV6-1|16|few
CASSDDDRNFNYGYTF
TGTGCCAGCAGTGATGACGACAGGAACTTCAACTATGGCTACACCTTC
>TRBJ1-5|.|TRBV30|13|few
CAWRGRGGQPQHF
TGTGCCTGGAGGGGCAGGGGCGGTCAGCCCCAGCATTTT
>TRBJ1-2|.|TRBV5-4|13|few
CASSFQGGYGYTF
TGTGCCAGCAGCTTCCAGGGAGGCTATGGCTACACCTTC
>TRBJ2-2|TRBD2|TRBV25-1|14|few
CASSEGGDTGELFF
TGTGCCAGCAGTGAGGGAGGGGACACCGGGGAGCTGTTTTTT
>TRBJ1-2|TRBD1|TRBV29-1|12|.
CSVRQGNYGYTF
TGCAGCGTACGACAGGGAAACTATGGCTACACCTTC
>TRBJ1-4|.|TRBV29-1|13|few
CSVCAGLNEKLFF
TGCAGCGTGTGTGCAGGCCTAAATGAAAAACTGTTTTTT
>TRBJ2-7|TRBD2|TRBV30|14|.
CAWARSSGRGEQYF
TGTGCCTGGGCAAGATCTAGCGGGAGAGGCGAGCAGTACTTC